This T cell receptor (beta chain) was sequenced in a study of glioma-infiltrating T cells after dendritic cell vaccination. Across the whole study: Patients received autologous tumor lysate-pulsed dendritic cell vaccination between about 2003 and 2012.

Germline V gene sequence: CDR1 KGHSH, CDR2 LQKENI. The CDR3 extends over 15 amino acids. Trimming left V 1 base short and J 2 bases short, with 10 bases between. Clones were sequenced by immunoSEQ multiplex PCR, and TCRdb holds only the in-frame ones, with some missing. The sample lists approximately 100,000 clones; roughly 83% were seen once. The V call is TRBV18, the J call TRBJ2-3; tentative D call: TRBD1 (5 bases). Sequencing used blood, obtained before dendritic cell vaccination. The receptor was derived from a human donor with glioblastoma. CDR3 DNA: TGTGCCAGCTCACCACTCCGCAGGGACACAGATACGCAGTATTTT. Translated: CASSPLRRDTDTQYF. Supplemented by reference TRBV18 and TRBJ2-3, the full variable domain reads NAGVMQNPRHLVRRRGQEARLRCSPMKGHSHVYWYRQLPEEGLKFMVYLQKENIIDESGMPKERFSAEFPKEGPSILRIQQVVRGDSAAYFCASSPLRRDTDTQYFGPGTRLTVL.